These T cell receptor beta chains were read from a single sample in a study of blood T cell repertoires in COVID-19. Sequencing was performed with immunoSEQ multiplex PCR; in TCRdb, only in-frame clones are kept and a portion is missing. The sample contains some 120,000 clones, over 85% of which appear only once. Material: peripheral blood. All receptors come from a man in his fifties or sixties with active COVID-19. Both conserved end residues are part of each CDR3. A D gene is named only where the DNA matches it firmly. Size is omitted from some rows. Given values are once, few, many or a class for expanded clones.

v_gene	abundance	j_gene	d_gene	CDR3aa	CDR3nt
TRBV5-1	.	TRBJ2-7	.	CASSLTRGLREQYF	TGCGCCAGCAGCTTGACGCGGGGGCTGCGGGAGCAGTACTTC
TRBV2	.	TRBJ1-1	.	CASNVAQLNTEAFF	TGTGCCAGCAACGTCGCACAGCTGAACACTGAAGCTTTCTTT
TRBV3-1/TRBV3-2	.	TRBJ2-1	TRBD1	CASSHRDRARNEQFF	TGTGCCAGCAGCCACAGGGACAGGGCCCGCAATGAGCAGTTCTTC
TRBV5-1	.	TRBJ1-1	.	CASSFQPTGTEAFF	TGCGCCAGCAGCTTTCAACCGACAGGCACTGAAGCTTTCTTT
TRBV20-1	.	TRBJ2-1	.	CSARDIGQFF	TGCAGTGCTAGGGACATTGGTCAGTTCTTC
TRBV2	once	TRBJ1-1	.	CASSDAGAGGNTEAFF	TGTGCCAGCAGTGACGCGGGGGCCGGTGGGAACACTGAAGCTTTCTTT
TRBV7-8	.	TRBJ2-3	.	CASSLEWATDTQYF	TGTGCCAGCAGCTTAGAATGGGCTACAGATACGCAGTATTTT
TRBV5-5	.	TRBJ2-7	.	CASRPGWAYEQYF	TGTGCCAGCAGGCCAGGATGGGCCTACGAGCAGTACTTC
TRBV7-2	.	TRBJ1-1	TRBD1	CASSLLGTDEAFF	TGTGCCAGCAGCTTATTGGGGACAGATGAAGCTTTCTTT
TRBV7-9	.	TRBJ2-1	TRBD2	CASSLLAGSSNEQFF	TGTGCCAGCAGCTTACTAGCGGGATCGTCCAATGAGCAGTTCTTC
TRBV9	.	TRBJ1-4	.	CASSVGPEGNEKLFF	TGTGCCAGCAGCGTAGGTCCAGAGGGCAATGAAAAACTGTTTTTT
TRBV28	.	TRBJ1-2	.	CASSPVLNYGYTF	TGTGCCAGCAGTCCCGTTCTAAACTATGGCTACACCTTC
TRBV23-1	.	TRBJ2-1	TRBD1	CASSPEDRACLSYNEQFF	TGCGCCAGCAGTCCGGAGGACAGGGCTTGCCTCTCCTACAATGAGCAGTTCTTC
TRBV5-1	.	TRBJ2-5	.	CASSLGTSRLETQYF	TGCGCCAGCAGCTTGGGTACTAGTCGATTGGAGACCCAGTACTTC
TRBV7-2	.	TRBJ1-2	TRBD1	CASSFADRAVYGYTF	TGTGCCAGCAGCTTCGCGGACAGGGCGGTCTATGGCTACACCTTC
TRBV11-2	.	TRBJ1-2	TRBD1	CASSFRQGVGGGYTF	TGTGCCAGCAGCTTTCGGCAGGGGGTTGGAGGGGGCTACACCTTC
TRBV27	once	TRBJ1-1	.	CASSSERGRQNTEAFF	TGTGCCAGCAGTTCAGAGCGAGGTAGGCAGAACACTGAAGCTTTCTTT
TRBV19	.	TRBJ1-5	.	CASGTPNQPQHF	TGTGCCAGCGGGACTCCCAATCAGCCCCAGCATTTT
TRBV7-9	.	TRBJ2-3	TRBD2	CASSLGLAASTDTQYF	TGTGCCAGCAGCTTAGGGCTAGCGGCGAGCACAGATACGCAGTATTTT